This entry concerns a single T cell receptor beta chain. Its specificity is unknown. These data are taken from a study of shared clonotypes between healthy human individuals. Study-wide results and limits: Naive subsets tended to show greater estimated richness than memory subsets. Apart from blood, nothing was sampled; tissue repertoires likely differ. Enrolling few donors narrowed the genetic and exposure-history diversity that was represented.

Naive CD45RA+ and memory CD45RA-negative subsets were split from CD4+ cells. The assay was immunoSEQ multiplex PCR, and TCRdb's table has in-frame clones only and misses some. The profile shows roughly 2 million clones, approximately 96% of them singletons. Trimming removed 3 bases from V and 3 bases from J, with 18 bases in between. Germline-derived CDR1 and CDR2 are LNHNV and YYDKDF (reference sequence). This CDR3 is 16 amino acids long. This TCR was sampled from a man between 18 and 29 years old in good health. The J gene is TRBJ2-7, the V gene TRBV15; maybe TRBD1 (5 bases). Specimen: naive CD4+ T cells sorted from blood. Documented subset: CD45RA+ positively selected. CDR3 in DNA: TGTGCCACCAGCAGGGAAAGGGGATTGTCGGGCTACGAGCAGTACTTC. Protein: CATSRERGLSGYEQYF.